These 27 T cell receptor beta chains originate from one sample sequenced in a study of Graves' ophthalmopathy and Graves' hyperthyroidism. RNA transcripts served as template for amplifying TCR beta CDR3 sequences. Amplification began with first-round RT-PCR using HTBI primers, then second-round multiplex PCR was performed. One entry per CDR3 protein results from TCRdb running MiXCR on the multiplex PCR reads. The profile covers approximately 640,000 distinct CDR3 sequences, with 35% to 45% appearing a single time and more than 3% taken by the ten largest. Specimen: peripheral blood. These receptors all stem from an adult man with Graves' ophthalmopathy.

J is TRBJ2-3 and V is TRBV29-1; TRBD1 might be the D (6 bases). The CDR3 runs 14 residues. V lost 1 base, J lost 3 bases, and 11 bases lay in between. Germline V gene lookup returns CDR1 SQVTM and CDR2 ANQGSEA. CDR3 sequence (DNA): TGCAGCGTTGAAGGTTTACAGGGAACAGATACGCAGTATTTT. Protein sequence: CSVEGLQGTDTQYF.

This chain connects TRBV7-3 to TRBJ2-5; D may be TRBD1 (6 bases). The germline gives CDR1 SGHTA, CDR2 FQGTGA. The CDR3 sequence is 14 residues long. V was pared by 2 bases and J by 9 bases, with 16 bases between. As DNA, the CDR3 is TGTGCCAGCAGCTTAGATGCAGGGGAGCAGCCCCAGTACTTC. As protein: CASSLDAGEQPQYF.

This clonotype was detected a few times. The gene calls are TRBV6-6 and TRBJ1-1, with TRBD1 matching over 10 bases. V lost 6 bases, J lost 2 bases, and 6 bases stayed unmatched. CDR1 and CDR2 (germline): MNHNY, SVGAGI (reference sequence). CDR3 length: 15 amino acids. CDR3 sequence: CASRSGTGVNTEAFF. DNA for the CDR3: TGTGCCAGCAGGTCCGGGACAGGGGTAAACACTGAAGCTTTCTTT.

A note on this clonotype: The junction shows a germline mismatch at one end, possibly a read error. This chain joins TRBV9 and TRBJ2-7, with D maybe TRBD2 (5 bases). CDR1 and CDR2 from the germline V gene are SGDLS and YYNGEE. The CDR3 is made up of 14 amino acids. DNA of the CDR3: TGTGCCAGCAGCTCCCGGGGTGTAGCGTTGGAGCTGTACTTC. Encoded protein: CASSSRGVALELYF.

Worth noting for this clonotype: One junction end does not reproduce the germline sequence, and a read error may be involved. V gene TRBV12-3 or TRBV12-4 combines with J gene TRBJ2-7, with D uncertain. CDR3 size: 11 residues. In DNA, the CDR3 is TGTGCCAGCAGCCCCAACTACGAGCAGGACTTC. Its translation: CASSPNYEQDF.

This clonotype was seen more than once but under ten times. This chain links TRBV4-3 with TRBJ1-2; TRBD1 might be the D (6 bases). V was shortened by 3 bases and J by 4 bases, with 18 bases between the two germline ends. The CDR3 contains 16 residues. Germline assignment: CDR1 LGHNA and CDR2 YSLEER. The chain's CDR3 is CASSHDLGGHFYGYTF. The CDR3, as DNA: TGCGCCAGCAGCCACGACTTAGGGGGGCACTTCTATGGCTACACCTTC.

Ten or more counts support this clonotype. The chain couples TRBV4-1 to TRBJ1-6; D possibly corresponds to TRBD1 (5 bases). V was trimmed by 3 bases and J by 10 bases, leaving 10 bases between them. The CDR3 length is 13 residues. Germline V gene lookup returns CDR1 MGHRA and CDR2 YSYEKL. The CDR3 DNA reads as TGCGCCAGCAGCCAGGTGACAGCGTCACCCCTCCACTTT. It translates to CASSQVTASPLHF.

This chain joins TRBV9 and TRBJ1-2, with a possible D match to TRBD1 (6 bases). V lost 4 bases, J lost 8 bases, and 18 bases lay in between. There are 14 residues in the CDR3. Germline CDR1 SGDLS, CDR2 YYNGEE. The chain's CDR3 is CASSPTLGGEGYTF. The CDR3 DNA is TGTGCCAGCAGCCCCACGCTAGGGGGGGAGGGCTACACCTTC. Supplemented by reference TRBV9 and TRBJ1-2, the full variable domain reads DSGVTQTPKHLITATGQRVTLRCSPRSGDLSVYWYQQSLDQGLQFLIQYYNGEERAKGNILERFSAQQFPDLHSELNLSSLELGDSALYFCASSPTLGGEGYTFGSGTRLTVV.

This clonotype was recorded at least ten times. The chain carries TRBV7-2 and TRBJ2-5, with 10 bases that match TRBD2. The V segment lost 5 bases and the J segment 5 bases; nucleotides outside the gene matches: 11. The germline V gene has CDR1 SGHTA and CDR2 FQGNSA. The CDR3 is made up of 16 amino acids. As DNA, the CDR3 is TGTGCCAGCAGCAGTACTCAGCGGGGGGGTTTTGAGACCCAGTACTTC. Its protein product is CASSSTQRGGFETQYF.

Concerning this clonotype itself: At one end the junction does not follow the germline gene, possibly because of a read error. V and J are TRBV10-3 and TRBJ1-2; D is undetermined. Germline V gene lookup returns CDR1 ENHRY and CDR2 SYGVKD. This CDR3 region has 14 residues. The CDR3 DNA sequence: TGTGCCATCAGTGAGTCGACGGGGAACTACGGCTACACCTTC. Translating gives CAISESTGNYGYTF.

This clonotype was detected ten times or more. The chain recombines TRBV2 with TRBJ1-2; TRBD1 agrees at 9 bases. This CDR3 has 13 amino acids. With 6 bases clipped from V and 5 bases from J, the junction kept 4 bases outside the gene matches. The V gene's germline CDR1 is SNHLY and CDR2 FYNNEI. The CDR3, as DNA: TGTGCCAGCAGGGACAGGGGTGGGTATGGCTACACCTTC. The encoded protein is CASRDRGGYGYTF.

This clonotype came up many times. The chain recombines TRBV19 with TRBJ2-2, with D uncertain. The CDR3 runs 12 residues. Germline V gene lookup returns CDR1 LNHDA and CDR2 SQIVND (reference sequence). The ends were cut back, 3 bases at V and 6 bases at J, with 5 bases in the middle. The CDR3, as DNA: TGTGCCAGTAGTATTCCGGCCGGGGAGCTGTTTTTT. Translated, it gives CASSIPAGELFF.

This chain joins TRBV6-5 and TRBJ2-7; TRBD2 matches at 7 bases. CDR3 size: 15 residues. Trimming cost V 2 bases and J 0 bases; bases outside gene matches: 4. CDR1 is MNHEY, CDR2 SVGAGI, per germline. CDR3 DNA sequence: TGTGCCAGCAGTTACGGGGGGGAAAGCTCCTACGAGCAGTACTTC. It yields the protein CASSYGGESSYEQYF.

This clonotype was seen repeatedly, ten times or more. An end of the junction differs from the germline gene, which may be a read error. This chain links TRBV10-3 with TRBJ1-5; possibly TRBD1 for D (5 bases). There are 15 residues in the CDR3. Germline V lookup: CDR1 ENHRY, CDR2 SYGVKD. For the CDR3, the DNA is TGTGCCAGCAGTGGGGGGACGTATAGCAATCAGCCCCAGCATTTT. It specifies CASSGGTYSNQPQHF.

The J gene is TRBJ1-1, the V gene TRBV11-2; D is possibly TRBD1 (6 bases). Germline loops: CDR1 SGHAT, CDR2 FQNNGV. Trimming left V 4 bases short and J 2 bases short, with 14 bases between. This CDR3 spans 15 amino acids. CDR3 bases: TGTGCCAGCAGCTCGGGACACGCGGGCAACACTGAAGCTTTCTTT. The encoded protein is CASSSGHAGNTEAFF.

In this sample, this clonotype turned up many times. This chain's CDR3 is CASSPQGAAWGEQYF. The DNA for the CDR3 is TGTGCCAGCAGTCCTCAGGGGGCAGCTTGGGGGGAGCAGTACTTC. The chain is built from TRBV6-5 and TRBJ2-7; the match to TRBD1 covers 8 bases. The CDR3 has 15 amino acids. V shed 5 bases and J 7 bases; nucleotides not matched to a gene: 13. Germline V gene lookup returns CDR1 MNHEY and CDR2 SVGAGI.

This clonotype was seen a few times. This chain connects TRBV3-1 to TRBJ2-7; D ambiguous. With 4 bases removed from V and 3 bases from J, the gap between germline ends came to 13 bases. Germline CDR1 is LGHDT and CDR2 is YNNKEL (reference sequence). The CDR3 covers 14 residues. The CDR3 sequence is CASSLMTLYYEQYF. CDR3 nucleotides: TGTGCCAGCAGCCTAATGACCCTATACTACGAGCAGTACTTC.

This clonotype was recorded a few times. The V call is TRBV7-8, the J call TRBJ1-5, with 8 bases that match TRBD1. CDR3 length: 15 residues. The germline V gene has CDR1 SGHVS and CDR2 FQNEAQ. The V and J ends lost 4 bases and 1 base, in that order; junction bases with no gene match: 3. The CDR3: CASSSDRASNQPQHF. The CDR3, as DNA: TGTGCCAGCAGCTCGGACAGGGCGAGCAATCAGCCCCAGCATTTT. The entire variable domain, with the rest obtained from reference TRBV7-8 and TRBJ1-5, is as follows: GAGVSQSPRYKVAKRGQDVALRCDPISGHVSLFWYQQALGQGPEFLTYFQNEAQLDKSGLPSDRFFAERPEGSVSTLKIQRTQQEDSAVYLCASSSDRASNQPQHFGDGTRLSIL.

The chain employs TRBV10-3 and TRBJ2-3; TRBD1 agrees at 10 bases. The CDR3 length is 14 residues. V lost 10 bases to trimming and J lost 1 base; unmatched junction nucleotides: 5. Looked up from germline, CDR1 is ENHRY and CDR2 is SYGVKD. The CDR3 region has the DNA TGTGCCAGCCGGGACAGGGGTCGCACAGATACGCAGTATTTT. It specifies CASRDRGRTDTQYF.

This clonotype was detected many times. This rearrangement joins TRBV9 to TRBJ2-2, with 8 positions matching TRBD2. The CDR3 has 15 amino acids. V lost 0 bases to trimming and J lost 6 bases; unmatched junction nucleotides: 4. Germline V CDR1 and CDR2: SGDLS, YYNGEE. The CDR3 region has the DNA TGTGCCAGCAGCGTAGGCACTAGCGGCGCCGGGGAGCTGTTTTTT. Translating it yields CASSVGTSGAGELFF.

The rearrangement links TRBV25-1 to TRBJ2-6; TRBD1 or TRBD2 may be the D gene (5 bases each). V dropped 4 bases and J dropped 0 bases, with 16 bases sitting between them. Germline V CDR1 and CDR2: MGHDK, SYGVNS. The CDR3 extends over 18 amino acids. The CDR3 region has the DNA TGTGCCAGCAGTGCTAGAGGGGCAGGTTCCTCTGGGGCCAACGTCCTGACTTTC. Translating gives CASSARGAGSSGANVLTF.

In the case of this clonotype: The junction departs from germline at one end; a sequencing error may be responsible. CDR3 residues: CASSPVGLAGGAGELFF. CDR3 nucleotide sequence: TGCGCCAGCAGCCCGGTCGGACTAGCGGGGGGCGCCGGGGAGCTGTTTTTT. The rearrangement uses TRBV7-9 and TRBJ2-2, with 14 bases lining up with TRBD2. Germline values: CDR1 SEHNR, CDR2 FQNEAQ (reference sequence). The CDR3 sequence is 17 residues long.

The sample holds many counts of this clonotype. This chain joins TRBV10-3 and TRBJ1-1, with 7 bases fitting TRBD1. CDR1 and CDR2 (germline): ENHRY, SYGVKD. V trimming: 4 bases; J trimming: 5 bases; junction bases outside the gene matches: 7. There are 14 residues in the CDR3. The CDR3 nucleotides are TGTGCCATCAGTGGATCGGGACAGAGTACTGAAGCTTTCTTT. As protein: CAISGSGQSTEAFF.

This clonotype was picked up many times. The J gene is TRBJ1-2, the V gene TRBV2; no reliable D call. V was clipped by 7 bases and J by 4 bases, with 16 bases between them. The CDR3 has 14 residues. Germline V lookup: CDR1 SNHLY, CDR2 FYNNEI. CDR3 protein: CASNVENLPYGYTF. The DNA of the CDR3 is TGTGCCAGCAATGTCGAAAACTTACCCTATGGCTACACCTTC.

This clonotype came up a few times. V gene TRBV5-8 combines with J gene TRBJ2-5, with TRBD2 identical over 9 bases. Germline values: CDR1 SGHTS, CDR2 YDEGEE. The J segment lost 4 bases and the V segment lost 2 bases, leaving 6 bases of the junction unmatched. CDR3 length: 15 amino acids. This chain's CDR3 is CASSFSGGTAETQYF. The CDR3 coding sequence is TGTGCCAGCAGCTTTAGCGGGGGTACGGCAGAGACCCAGTACTTC.

The chain recombines TRBV6-7 with TRBJ1-4; 7 bases are a match to TRBD1. TRBV6-7 is sorted into the ORF group, with uncertain function. The V segment lost 2 bases and the J segment 6 bases; nucleotides outside the gene matches: 12. CDR3 length equals 17 residues. CDR3 DNA: TGTGCCAGCAGTTACGCCGAGGGACAGAAAAGGGATGAAAAACTGTTTTTT. It yields the protein CASSYAEGQKRDEKLFF.

This clonotype was seen a handful of times. This chain joins TRBV3-1 and TRBJ2-7; possible D gene TRBD1, 5 bases. The CDR3 runs to 15 residues. Germline CDR1 reads LGHDT; CDR2 reads YNNKEL (reference sequence). Trimming removed 2 bases at V and 6 bases at J, with 17 bases between. The CDR3: CASSQTGQILTEQYF. The CDR3 DNA sequence: TGTGCCAGCAGCCAAACCGGACAAATCCTTACCGAGCAGTACTTC.